One and the same sample provided the 15 T cell receptor beta chains below, sequenced in a study of CDR3 diversity in severe acne. TCRdb re-analysed the PCR reads in MiXCR, keeping a single row per CDR3 protein. Found here are approximately 97,000 distinct CDR3 sequences, more than 45% of them singletons; the top ten hold roughly an eighth. Sequenced sample: blood. The receptor source for this set is a male donor with acne.

This clonotype showed up just once. A read error is possible here, since a much larger clone lies one base away. V usage is TRBV7-3 and J usage is TRBJ2-1; D unresolved. The germline V gene encodes CDR1 SGHTA and CDR2 FQGTGA. This CDR3 has 11 amino acids. CDR3 in DNA: TGTGCCAGCAGCAGCTACAATGAGCAGTCCTTC. Encoded protein: CASSSYNEQSF.

This chain uses TRBV4-3 with TRBJ2-7, with a weak D call TRBD2 (5 bases). The V end was cut by 1 base, the J end by 1 base, with 8 bases between. The V gene's germline CDR1 is LGHNA and CDR2 YSLEER. The CDR3 runs 14 residues. For the CDR3, the DNA is TGCGCCAGCAGCCAAGTAAGAGGGTCCTACGAGCAGTACTTC. Translated: CASSQVRGSYEQYF.

The rearrangement uses TRBV7-9 and TRBJ2-5; D perhaps matches TRBD2 (6 bases). Matching the DNA end better, TRBJ2-1 makes the J call doubtful. CDR1 is SEHNR, CDR2 FQNEAQ, per germline (reference sequence). This CDR3 has 12 amino acids. This CDR3 is CASSGLANEQFF. DNA for the CDR3: TGTGCCAGCAGCGGCCTAGCGAATGAGCAGTTCTTC.

This clonotype was recorded at least ten times. This chain connects TRBV7-8 to TRBJ2-7, with 9 bases identical to TRBD1. Germline V gives CDR1 SGHVS, CDR2 FQNEAQ. This CDR3 is built from 14 residues. Germline trimming cut 3 bases from V and 4 bases from J; bases unmatched to any gene: 4. The CDR3 nucleotides are TGTGCCAGCAGCTTGAGGACAGGGGTGTACGAGCAGTACTTC. It translates to CASSLRTGVYEQYF.

The chain's CDR3 is CATSDSGGGTQYF. CDR3 DNA sequence: TGTGCCACCAGTGATTCGGGCGGTGGTACGCAGTATTTT. This chain joins TRBV24-1 and TRBJ2-3, with D unresolved. This CDR3 comprises 13 residues. Germline V CDR1 and CDR2: KGHDR, SFDVKD. Trimming left V 2 bases short and J 8 bases short, with 10 bases between.

Notes on this clonotype: The germline gene is not matched at one end of the junction; a read error may be the cause. The chain carries TRBV10-1 and TRBJ1-2, with D tentatively TRBD1 (5 bases). This CDR3 comprises 18 residues. CDR1 and CDR2 (germline): WNHNN, SYGVQD (reference sequence). CDR3 in amino acids: CAWSALPVRPGLNYGYTF. Here the CDR3 DNA reads TGTGCCTGGAGTGCACTTCCTGTCCGACCGGGACTTAACTATGGCTACACCTTC.

A note on this clonotype: A much bigger clone sits one base away, suggesting this may be a read error. This chain joins TRBV9 and TRBJ1-3, with D unresolved. The CDR3 covers 13 residues. Germline-derived CDR1 and CDR2 are SGDLS and YYNGEE. The CDR3 nucleotides are TGTGCCAGCAGCGCTAACTCTGGAAACACCATACATTTT. It codes for CASSANSGNTIHF. The variable domain in full, completed from reference TRBV9 and TRBJ1-3, reads DSGVTQTPKHLITATGQRVTLRCSPRSGDLSVYWYQQSLDQGLQFLIQYYNGEERAKGNILERFSAQQFPDLHSELNLSSLELGDSALYFCASSANSGNTIHFGEGSWLTVV.

In its sample, this clonotype was seen many times. The gene calls are TRBV7-6 and TRBJ2-5; D gene ambiguous. The CDR3 has 15 residues. The germline V gene encodes CDR1 SGHVS and CDR2 FNYEAQ. V dropped 1 base and J dropped 5 bases, with 14 bases sitting between them. The chain's CDR3 is CASSLGSRPRETQYF. The CDR3 DNA reads TGTGCCAGCAGCTTAGGCTCCCGGCCGCGGGAGACCCAGTACTTC.

This clonotype was picked up many times. CDR3 in DNA: TGTGCCAGCAGCTTCGGGACGCCCCACAATGAGCAGTTCTTC. This sequence encodes CASSFGTPHNEQFF. The rearrangement links TRBV7-9 to TRBJ2-1; D may be TRBD1 or TRBD2 (5 bases each). CDR1 SEHNR and CDR2 FQNEAQ come from the germline V gene (reference sequence). Trimming took off 3 bases at V and 5 bases at J, with 11 bases between the two ends. The CDR3 sequence is 14 residues long.

The V gene is TRBV28, the J gene TRBJ2-6; D perhaps matches TRBD1 (5 bases). The CDR3 consists of 15 residues. V lost 7 bases and J lost 0, with 10 bases in between. Germline V lookup: CDR1 MDHEN, CDR2 SYDVKM. The DNA for the CDR3 is TGTGCCAGCAATACAAGGGGCTCTGGGGCCAACGTCCTGACTTTC. Its translation: CASNTRGSGANVLTF.

This clonotype was seen at least ten times. V usage is TRBV12-3 or TRBV12-4 and J usage is TRBJ2-3; tentatively, D is TRBD2 (5 bases). V shed 0 bases and J shed 2 bases, with 6 bases lying between them. The CDR3 sequence is 14 residues long. The CDR3 coding sequence is TGTGCCAGCAGTTTAGCGGGAGTCACAGATACGCAGTATTTT. This translates into CASSLAGVTDTQYF.

The chain combines TRBV7-2 with TRBJ2-3; D unresolved. The CDR3 is 15 amino acids. Germline assignment: CDR1 SGHTA and CDR2 FQGNSA. Trimming cost V 2 bases and J 2 bases, with 11 bases left between them. The CDR3, as DNA: TGTGCCAGCAGCTTAAGATCCGACCCCACAGATACGCAGTATTTT. It encodes CASSLRSDPTDTQYF.

This clonotype was counted many times. V is TRBV5-1 and J is TRBJ2-7, with TRBD1 matching over 8 bases. Per germline, CDR1 SGHRS and CDR2 YFSETQ. The length of the CDR3 is 13 residues. Trimming took 0 bases from V and 5 from J; bases not matched to a gene: 1. The CDR3 region is CASSLDRGNEQYV. DNA of the CDR3: TGCGCCAGCAGCTTGGACAGGGGGAACGAGCAGTACGTC.

The chain uses TRBV10-3 and TRBJ1-3; 7 bases match TRBD1. Germline V gives CDR1 ENHRY, CDR2 SYGVKD. V lost 11 bases and J lost 3; bases outside the gene matches: 4. The CDR3 totals 12 residues. CDR3: CAAGDSGNTIYF. The DNA for the CDR3 is TGTGCCGCTGGGGACAGTGGAAACACCATATATTTT.

The chain combines TRBV7-2 with TRBJ2-5, with 8 nucleotides matching TRBD1. The germline V gene encodes CDR1 SGHTA and CDR2 FQGNSA. Trimming at V came to 1 base and at J to 4 bases, leaving 5 bases not matched to a gene. The CDR3 sequence is 15 residues long. DNA for the CDR3: TGTGCCAGCAGCTTAGGACAGGGGCTAGGAGAGACCCAGTACTTC. Its translation: CASSLGQGLGETQYF.